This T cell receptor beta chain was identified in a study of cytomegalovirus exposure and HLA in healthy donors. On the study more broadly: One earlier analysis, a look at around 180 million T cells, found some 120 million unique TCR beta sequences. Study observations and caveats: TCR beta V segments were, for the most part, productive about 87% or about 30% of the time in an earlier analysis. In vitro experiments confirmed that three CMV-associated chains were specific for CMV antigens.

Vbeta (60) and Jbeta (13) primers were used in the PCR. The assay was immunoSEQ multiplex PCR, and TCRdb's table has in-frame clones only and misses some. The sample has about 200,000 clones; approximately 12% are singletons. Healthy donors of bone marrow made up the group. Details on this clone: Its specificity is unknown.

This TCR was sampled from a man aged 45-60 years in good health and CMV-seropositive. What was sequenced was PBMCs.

CDR3 loop: CASSRTSGVSTDTQYF. For the CDR3, the DNA is TGTGCCAGCAGCCGCACTAGCGGGGTGTCCACAGATACGCAGTATTTT. The rearrangement uses TRBV12-1 and TRBJ2-3; the table's D call, TRBD2, has no DNA check behind it. TRBV12-1 represents a pseudogene. The CDR3 extends over 16 amino acids.